Listed below are T cell receptor beta chains from one sample, sequenced in a study of Ad26.COV2.S vaccination and SARS-CoV-2 variants. Profiling relied on immunoSEQ multiplex PCR, and the TCRdb table lists in-frame clones only, not all of them. Of about 350,000 clones in the sample, roughly nine tenths were seen once. The sequencing used peripheral blood, collected after recovery from COVID-19. The receptors were sampled from a human donor who had recovered from COVID-19. Each CDR3 is given with its conserved first and last residue. Clone size appears in some rows only: once, few, many, or a class for an expanded clone.

clone_size	cdr3_length	v_call	cdr3_aa
NA	14	TRBV5-4	CASSLGGSNYGYTF
NA	16	TRBV25-1	CASSEIQGLNYNEQFF
NA	13	TRBV11-3	CASSLHRTGELFF
NA	15	TRBV7-2	CASSFLRGSYNEQFF
NA	17	TRBV3-1/TRBV3-2	CASSQDDRGPYNYGYTF
NA	15	TRBV7-9	CASSFDWGMSTEAFF
NA	14	TRBV11-2	CASSLALRNNEQFF
few	16	TRBV18	CASSPGQSSFNYGYTF
once	14	TRBV19	CASIEGQALGVAFF
NA	13	TRBV6-5	CASSTGGADEQYF
NA	16	TRBV7-2	CASSLGGHHSNQPQHF
NA	14	TRBV4-3	CASSQDSGEETQYF
NA	13	TRBV7-9	CASSPPPGQPQHF
NA	15	TRBV24-1	CATSDWGQGTGELFF
NA	15	TRBV5-5	CASRPEGSSYNEQFF
once	14	TRBV7-9	CASTSHRLYNEQFF
NA	12	TRBV23-1	CASRGHQETQYF
NA	16	TRBV2	CASSYISGGNTGELFF
once	15	TRBV10-1	CASSDLAGGSYEQYF
NA	11	TRBV20-1	CSAGGGGEQYF
NA	15	TRBV6-5	CASSYGPRGGYGYTF
NA	15	TRBV5-6	CASSLLGANEEKLFF
NA	14	TRBV19	CASSHRGNLGGYTF
NA	15	TRBV3-1/TRBV3-2	CASSLRGPSYNEQFF
NA	16	TRBV4-3	CASSQVGTGLGNTIYF
NA	13	TRBV2	CASSDRVPGGYTF